This T cell receptor (beta chain) was recovered during a study of cytomegalovirus exposure and HLA in healthy donors. Study results and limitations: HLA alleles showed associations with around 15,000 TCR beta sequences in a later analysis, at a 0.05 false discovery rate.

As concerns this clone: The antigen is not known.

Both 60 Vbeta primers and 13 Jbeta primers went into the PCR. The repertoire was sequenced with immunoSEQ multiplex PCR; TCRdb's copy has only in-frame clones and lacks some. Of 80,000 to 130,000 clones in the sample, roughly 84% are singletons; the top ten hold 0.9% to 1.5%. The germline V and J ends were trimmed by 0 bases and 0 bases, with 8 bases remaining between them. This CDR3 contains 15 residues. Germline assignment: CDR1 KGHSH and CDR2 LQKENI. The TCR was taken from a woman under 30 in good health and CMV-seronegative. The specimen was PBMCs. The chain carries TRBV18 and TRBJ1-1; D is uncertain. The CDR3 DNA reads TGTGCCAGCTCACCACCGGGCAGCTTGAACACTGAAGCTTTCTTT. It yields the protein CASSPPGSLNTEAFF. Full variable domain (outside the CDR3, taken from reference TRBV18 and TRBJ1-1): NAGVMQNPRHLVRRRGQEARLRCSPMKGHSHVYWYRQLPEEGLKFMVYLQKENIIDESGMPKERFSAEFPKEGPSILRIQQVVRGDSAAYFCASSPPGSLNTEAFFGQGTRLTVV.